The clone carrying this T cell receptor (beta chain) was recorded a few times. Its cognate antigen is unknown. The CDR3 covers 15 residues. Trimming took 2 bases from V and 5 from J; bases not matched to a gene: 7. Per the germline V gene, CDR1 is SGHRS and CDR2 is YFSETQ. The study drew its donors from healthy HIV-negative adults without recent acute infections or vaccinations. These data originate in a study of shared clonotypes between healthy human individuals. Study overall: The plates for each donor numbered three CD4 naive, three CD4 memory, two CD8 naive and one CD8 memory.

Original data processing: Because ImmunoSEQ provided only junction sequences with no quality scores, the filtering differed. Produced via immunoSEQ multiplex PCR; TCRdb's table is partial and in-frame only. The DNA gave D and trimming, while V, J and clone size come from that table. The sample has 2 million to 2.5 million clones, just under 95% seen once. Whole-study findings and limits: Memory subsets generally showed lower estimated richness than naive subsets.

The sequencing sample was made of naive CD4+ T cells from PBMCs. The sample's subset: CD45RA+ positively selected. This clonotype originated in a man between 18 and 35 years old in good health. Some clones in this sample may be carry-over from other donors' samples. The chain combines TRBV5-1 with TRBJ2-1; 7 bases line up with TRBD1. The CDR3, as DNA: TGCGCCAGCAGCTTCGAACAGGGGTCGCACAATGAGCAGTTCTTC. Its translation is CASSFEQGSHNEQFF.